These T cell receptor beta chains were read from a single sample in a study of T-cell reconstitution after alpha-beta-depleted transplantation in children. MiXCR, applied by TCRdb to the PCR reads, yields one record per CDR3 protein. The sample includes 400,000 to 500,000 distinct CDR3 sequences, approximately 10% of them seen just once. This specimen was PBMCs from the stem cell graft donor, taken from the stem cell graft. The receptors here all came from a human donor who donated a stem cell graft to a child with acute myeloid leukemia. Each CDR3 is given with its conserved first and last residue. D genes are given only for firm matches. Clone size appears in some rows only: once, few, many, or a class for an expanded clone.

>.|TRBJ2-1|TRBV3-1|.
TGTGCCACCTGCCAAATTGAGGGGGGGGCTCGCTACAATGAGCAGTTCTTC
CATCQIEGGARYNEQFF
>.|TRBJ1-6|TRBV4-1|few
TGCGCCAGCAGCCATCCAACAGGGAGCTCCTATAATTCACCCCTCCACTTT
CASSHPTGSSYNSPLHF
>TRBD1|TRBJ1-2|TRBV7-2|.
TGTGCCAGCAGCGCCTTGGGACAGGGGGGTGGCTACACCTTC
CASSALGQGGGYTF
>TRBD2|TRBJ2-3|TRBV27|.
TGTGCCAGCAGTCTCCAGGGACTAGCGGGATGGCTAGATACGCAGTATTTT
CASSLQGLAGWLDTQYF
>.|TRBJ2-5|TRBV6-6|.
TGTGCCAGCAGTTACTCAGAGGGGGAGACCCAGTACTTC
CASSYSEGETQYF
>TRBD1|TRBJ1-1|TRBV5-1|few
TGCGCCAGCAGCTTGGGGGGGACAGACAACACTGAAGCTTTCTTT
CASSLGGTDNTEAFF
>.|TRBJ2-5|TRBV11-2|few
TGTGCCAGCAGCTTAGCCCAGGGGTCGGTAAGGGCCCAGTACTTC
CASSLAQGSVRAQYF
>TRBD1|TRBJ2-2|TRBV25-1|few
TGTGCCAGCACCCTCGGGGACAGGGAGTCGGGGGAGCTGTTTTTT
CASTLGDRESGELFF
>.|TRBJ2-3|TRBV5-6|few
TGTGCCAGCAGCTTGGTGGCTCTTAGGGGGGATACGCAGTATTTT
CASSLVALRGDTQYF
>TRBD2|TRBJ2-7|TRBV6-2/TRBV6-3|.
TGTGCCAGCAGCCGACTAGCAGAGTACGAGCAGTACTTC
CASSRLAEYEQYF
>TRBD1|TRBJ1-2|TRBV20-1|few
TGCAGTGCAAGCGGAGGACAGGGGGCCGGCGGCTATGGCTACACCTTC
CSASGGQGAGGYGYTF
>TRBD1|TRBJ1-3|TRBV29-1|.
TGCAGCGTGGGGACAGGCACCTCTGGAAACACCATATATTTT
CSVGTGTSGNTIYF
>.|TRBJ1-1|TRBV9|few
TGTGCCAGCAGCCAGGCGGCCGCGGGGTACACTGAAGCTTTCTTT
CASSQAAAGYTEAFF
>TRBD2|TRBJ2-4|TRBV7-2|.
TGTGCCAGCAGCTCCTTTTGGGGAGCGGGGATTCAGTACTTC
CASSSFWGAGIQYF
>.|TRBJ2-3|TRBV3-1|many
TGTGCCAGCAGCCATGTCACAGATACGCAGTATTTT
CASSHVTDTQYF
>TRBD2|TRBJ2-5|TRBV4-1|.
TGCGCCAGCAGCCAAGGCGTAGCGGGGCAACAAGAGACCCAGTACTTC
CASSQGVAGQQETQYF
>TRBD2|TRBJ2-5|TRBV7-2|many
TGTGCCAGCAGCCGAGGGACTAGCAGTCAAGAGACCCAGTACTTC
CASSRGTSSQETQYF
>TRBD1|TRBJ2-2|TRBV7-2|.
TGTGCCAGCAGCTTAGACCCTAACAGGGGGGTGGGGGAGCTGTTTTTT
CASSLDPNRGVGELFF
>TRBD2|TRBJ2-2|TRBV13|few
TGTGCCAGCAGCTTAACCCCGGGGGGGCCCACCGGGGAGCTGTTTTTT
CASSLTPGGPTGELFF
>.|TRBJ1-6|TRBV20-1|many
TGCAGTGCTAGTGGGCAGGCCTCTAATTCACCCCTCCACTTT
CSASGQASNSPLHF
>.|TRBJ1-1|TRBV18|few
TGTGCCAGCTCACCTCAGGGCCCGAACACTGAAGCTTTCTTT
CASSPQGPNTEAFF
>.|TRBJ2-2|TRBV6-1|.
TGTGCCAGCAGTGAACGCCCCTATCCGGGGGACACCGGGGAGCTGTTTTTT
CASSERPYPGDTGELFF
>.|TRBJ2-7|TRBV5-1|once
TGCGCCAGCAGCCCTCGGGACATCCTTTCCGAGCAGTACTTC
CASSPRDILSEQYF
>.|TRBJ2-1|TRBV6-2/TRBV6-3|few
TGTGCCAGCAGTTACTCCCCTCGGAAGCAGTTCTTC
CASSYSPRKQFF
>TRBD2|TRBJ2-1|TRBV6-1|.
TGTGCCAGCAGCACGTTGACTAGCGGGAACTACAATGAGCAGTTCTTC
CASSTLTSGNYNEQFF
>.|TRBJ1-2|TRBV20-1|few
TGCAGTGCTAGAGACCGGGGGGAACCTTATGGCTACACCTTC
CSARDRGEPYGYTF
>TRBD1|TRBJ2-3|TRBV6-2/TRBV6-3|.
TGTGCCAGCAGGCCGGGACAGGGTACGCAGTATTTT
CASRPGQGTQYF
>.|TRBJ1-2|TRBV12-3/TRBV12-4|.
TGTGCCAGCAGTCCCGTCGCCATGAGGAAGTACTATGGCTACACCTTC
CASSPVAMRKYYGYTF
>TRBD2|TRBJ2-3|TRBV12-3/TRBV12-4|many
TGTGCCAGCAGTCCAGCCCTAGCGGGAGGCACAGATACGCAGTATTTT
CASSPALAGGTDTQYF
>TRBD2|TRBJ2-1|TRBV12-3/TRBV12-4|few
TGTGCCAGCAGTGCTAGCGGGAGAATCAACAATGAGCAGTTCTTC
CASSASGRINNEQFF
>.|TRBJ2-3|TRBV27|few
TGTGCCAGCAGTTTATGGGGTCAAGATACGCAGTATTTT
CASSLWGQDTQYF
>.|TRBJ2-5|TRBV18|many
TGTGCCAGCTCACCACCGGGGGAAGAGACCCAGTACTTC
CASSPPGEETQYF
>.|TRBJ2-3|TRBV5-1|many
TGCGCCAGCACCGTTCCCTCGGGGGGCACAGATACGCAGTATTTT
CASTVPSGGTDTQYF
>.|TRBJ2-1|TRBV2|.
TGTGCCAGCAGAAGTGGGGTAAGGTCCTACAATGAGCAGTTCTTC
CASRSGVRSYNEQFF
>TRBD2|TRBJ2-5|TRBV7-9|.
TGTGCCAGCAGCTTAATAAGCGGGGGGGAAGAGACCCAGTACTTC
CASSLISGGEETQYF
>TRBD2|TRBJ2-5|TRBV5-1|few
TGCGCCAGCAGCCCAACCGGGACTAGCGGTCTGGAGACCCAGTACTTC
CASSPTGTSGLETQYF
>TRBD2|TRBJ2-1|TRBV20-1|few
TGCAGTGCTAGCTTGGGGAGGGCGGGCAATGAGCAGTTCTTC
CSASLGRAGNEQFF
>.|TRBJ2-7|TRBV29-1|many
TGCAGCGTGGGGGTCCCGCCGGGGGAGCAGTACTTC
CSVGVPPGEQYF
>.|TRBJ2-7|TRBV10-2|.
TGCGCCAGCAGTGAGATGGGGTTTCGTGGGTCCTGGCGGGGAACCTCCTACGAGCAGTACTTC
CASSEMGFRGSWRGTSYEQYF
>TRBD1|TRBJ2-3|TRBV24-1|few
TGTGCCACCAGTGACGAGACAGGGGTGGGCACAGATACGCAGTATTTT
CATSDETGVGTDTQYF
>.|TRBJ2-5|TRBV7-2|.
TGTGCCAGCAGCTTAGTCGGAGCAAGGCAAGAGACCCAGTACTTC
CASSLVGARQETQYF
>.|TRBJ2-4|TRBV12-3/TRBV12-4|.
TGTGCCAGCAGACCGACAGGAGGGGACATTCAGTACTTC
CASRPTGGDIQYF
>TRBD2|TRBJ2-7|TRBV7-8|few
TGTGCCAGCAGCTTAAGAGTCCTAGCGGGAGCCGCTTACTACGAGCAGTACTTC
CASSLRVLAGAAYYEQYF
>.|TRBJ2-3|TRBV7-8|many
TGTGCCAGCAGCTTAGGGTTGGCGGGGCTCACAGATACGCAGTATTTT
CASSLGLAGLTDTQYF
>TRBD1|TRBJ1-5|TRBV5-1|many
TGCGCCAGCAGACAAGGGGGCGATCAGCCCCAGCATTTT
CASRQGGDQPQHF
>TRBD1|TRBJ1-5|TRBV12-3/TRBV12-4|.
TGTGCCAGCAGACCTACAGGGGCCCGCAATCAGCCCCAGCATTTT
CASRPTGARNQPQHF
>.|TRBJ1-5|TRBV29-1|many
TGCAGCGTTGTCACGGTCGTGGGCGAGCCCCAGCATTTT
CSVVTVVGEPQHF
>.|TRBJ2-3|TRBV6-2/TRBV6-3|.
TGTGCCAGCAAAACCCCCCGGCTGGCGCCCGGGGACCCCCACAGCACAGATACGCAGTATTTT
CASKTPRLAPGDPHSTDTQYF
>.|TRBJ1-2|TRBV25-1|.
TGTGCCAGCAGTGAAGCGGCCGGCTACACCTTC
CASSEAAGYTF
>.|TRBJ2-2|TRBV5-5|.
TGTGCCAGCAATCGGGGACCCGGGGAGCTGTTTTTT
CASNRGPGELFF
>TRBD2|TRBJ2-1|TRBV5-1|few
TGCGCCAGCAGCTTGGTGTCTGGCGGGAGGGCCCTGGAGCAGTTCTTC
CASSLVSGGRALEQFF
>.|TRBJ2-7|TRBV7-2|many
TGCGCCAGCAGCTTGGCCGCATCCTACGAGCAGTACTTC
CASSLAASYEQYF
>.|TRBJ2-1|TRBV12-3/TRBV12-4|.
TGTGCCAGCAGTCCCCACTCCAGCTCCTACAATGAGCAGTTCTTC
CASSPHSSSYNEQFF
>TRBD1|TRBJ2-5|TRBV4-2|many
TGTGCCAGCAGCCAGCCGGACAGGGGAGAGACCCAGTACTTC
CASSQPDRGETQYF